This entry lists 25 T cell receptor beta chains sequenced from one sample in a study of a mutant IDH1 vaccine in newly diagnosed glioma. The table came from immunoSEQ multiplex PCR; TCRdb's copy has only in-frame clones and leaves some out. The repertoire holds 120,000 or so clones, with roughly 77% as singletons. Time point here: week 11, during vaccination. What each vaccine dose contained was 300 ug of mutant IDH1 20-mer peptide, accompanied by topical imiquimod. These receptors have no known antigen. The source was PBMCs, collected from a glioma patient whose treatment included an IDH1 peptide vaccine. The source of these receptors is a man aged 35 to 55 with glioma.

This chain uses TRBV30 with TRBJ1-5, with TRBD1 matching over 8 bases. J lost 11 bases, V lost 3 bases, and 12 bases had no gene match. Germline V gene lookup returns CDR1 GTSNPN and CDR2 SVGIG (reference sequence). This CDR3 contains 14 residues. The CDR3 sequence: CAWRGGQGSEAQHF. CDR3 nucleotide sequence: TGTGCCTGGAGGGGCGGACAGGGTTCCGAAGCCCAGCATTTT.

This clone was observed a single time. The chain carries TRBV6-5 and TRBJ2-3; no definite D call. The CDR3 sequence is 13 residues long. Germline CDR1 MNHEY, CDR2 SVGAGI. Trimming removed 7 bases from V and 2 bases from J, with 10 bases in between. The CDR3 DNA is TGTGCCAGCAATAAACGGATCACAGATACGCAGTATTTT. Translated: CASNKRITDTQYF.

The genes are TRBV7-2 and TRBJ2-7; TRBD1 is a possible D gene (6 bases). The germline CDR1 and CDR2 sequences are SGHTA and FQGNSA. The CDR3 has 14 amino acids. V was clipped by 5 bases and J by 4 bases, with 15 bases between them. Here the CDR3 reads CASSARGRGYEQYF. The CDR3 region has the DNA TGTGCCAGCAGCGCGAGGGGCAGGGGTTACGAGCAGTACTTC.

This sequence joins TRBV10-3 and TRBJ1-5, with no clear D. The V gene lost 6 bases and the J gene lost 3 bases, with 12 bases spanning the gap. From germline, CDR1 is ENHRY and CDR2 SYGVKD. CDR3 size: 14 residues. CDR3 protein: CAIRPGPNNQPQHF. DNA of the CDR3: TGTGCCATCAGGCCCGGGCCAAACAATCAGCCCCAGCATTTT.

This rearrangement joins TRBV6-6 to TRBJ2-7, with D perhaps given as TRBD1 or TRBD2 (5 bases each). Trimming took 6 bases from V and 2 from J, leaving 14 bases between them. Germline V gene sequence: CDR1 MNHNY, CDR2 SVGAGI (reference sequence). The CDR3 is 14 amino acids. For the CDR3, the DNA is TGTGCCAGCAGAACCGGGACGGCCACCTACGAGCAGTACTTC. It specifies CASRTGTATYEQYF.

The V call is TRBV29-1, the J call TRBJ1-2; 7 bases are a match to TRBD1. The CDR3 spans 14 residues. V lost 5 bases to trimming and J lost 2 bases; unmatched junction nucleotides: 8. CDR1 and CDR2 (germline): SQVTM, ANQGSEA. CDR3 nucleotide sequence: TGCAGCGTTTCTAGGACAGGAGTCAACTATGGCTACACCTTC. Translating it yields CSVSRTGVNYGYTF. Full variable domain (missing parts from reference TRBV29-1 and TRBJ1-2): SAVISQKPSRDICQRGTSLTIQCQVDSQVTMMFWYRQQPGQSLTLIATANQGSEATYESGFVIDKFPISRPNLTFSTLTVSNMSPEDSSIYLCSVSRTGVNYGYTFGSGTRLTVV.

The table lists this clone with a count of one. The rearrangement uses TRBV27 and TRBJ2-3; D remains unclear. CDR1 and CDR2 from the germline V gene are MNHEY and SMNVEV (reference sequence). The CDR3 is made up of 17 amino acids. Trimming stripped 2 bases from V and 3 bases from J, with 18 bases between. DNA of the CDR3: TGTGCCAGCAGTTTAGGAACCCCTAGGCCGGTGACAGATACGCAGTATTTT. It yields the protein CASSLGTPRPVTDTQYF.

This sequence joins TRBV11-2 and TRBJ2-7, with D possibly matching TRBD1 (5 bases). The CDR3 runs 13 residues. Germline assignment: CDR1 SGHAT and CDR2 FQNNGV. The V and J ends lost 6 bases and 4 bases respectively, with 13 bases between them. In DNA form, the CDR3 reads TGTGCCAGCAGGGCAGGGAATAGGTACGAGCAGTACTTC. As protein: CASRAGNRYEQYF.

In this sample, this clone turned up a few times. V and J are TRBV7-2 and TRBJ2-1; 8 nucleotides match TRBD2. The CDR3 covers 17 residues. The germline CDR1 and CDR2 sequences are SGHTA and FQGNSA. The V gene end was trimmed by 4 bases and the J gene end by 2 bases; junction bases not matched to a gene: 10. The CDR3 sequence: CASSWGLERGPYNEQFF. In DNA form, the CDR3 reads TGTGCCAGCAGCTGGGGGTTGGAGCGGGGGCCCTACAATGAGCAGTTCTTC.

The chain recombines TRBV4-3 with TRBJ2-2, with unresolved D. The CDR3 spans 14 residues. Germline-derived CDR1 and CDR2 are LGHNA and YSLEER. V shed 0 bases and J shed 6 bases, with 8 bases lying between them. Here the CDR3 DNA reads TGCGCCAGCAGCCAAGATTATGCAGCCGGGGAGCTGTTTTTT. As protein: CASSQDYAAGELFF.

V gene TRBV5-4 combines with J gene TRBJ1-1, with no clear D. Trimming removed 2 bases at V and 1 base at J, with 9 bases between. The CDR3 length is 14 residues. Germline V gene sequence: CDR1 SGHNT, CDR2 YYREEE (reference sequence). In nucleotides, the CDR3 is TGTGCCAGCAGCTTCGACGGTCGGAACACTGAAGCTTTCTTT. This translates into CASSFDGRNTEAFF.

V and J are TRBV9 and TRBJ1-5; D call uncertain. The CDR3 is 15 residues long. Trimming shortened V by 4 bases and J by 7 bases, and 18 bases separated the two germline ends. Germline V CDR1 and CDR2: SGDLS, YYNGEE. In nucleotides, the CDR3 is TGTGCCAGCAGCCCCTCGGCGGGGAATCTACAGCCCCAGCATTTT. Its translation is CASSPSAGNLQPQHF.

The CDR3 region has the DNA TGTGCCAGCAGCTTTTCTAGCGTCAGTGAGCAGTTCTTC. Translation: CASSFSSVSEQFF. This chain links TRBV5-4 with TRBJ2-1; D is perhaps TRBD2 (6 bases). Germline CDR1 is SGHNT and CDR2 is YYREEE (reference sequence). The CDR3 totals 13 residues. Trimming left V 2 bases short and J 9 bases short, with 12 bases between.

This chain joins TRBV7-9 and TRBJ1-5; tentatively, D is TRBD1 (5 bases). The CDR3 runs 14 residues. Trimming took 5 bases from V and 3 from J, leaving 11 bases between them. CDR1 is SEHNR and CDR2 is FQNEAQ in the germline V gene (reference sequence). The CDR3 region is CASSPGQPNQPQHF. DNA for the CDR3: TGTGCCAGCAGCCCTGGACAACCCAATCAGCCCCAGCATTTT.

The rearrangement links TRBV9 to TRBJ2-7; D is unresolved. CDR1 and CDR2 (germline): SGDLS, YYNGEE. The CDR3 is 14 amino acids. V dropped 3 bases and J dropped 4 bases, with 14 bases sitting between them. Written as DNA, the CDR3 is TGTGCCAGCAGCGACGGGTCCCTGGGGTACGAGCAGTACTTC. Protein sequence: CASSDGSLGYEQYF.

J is TRBJ1-4 and V is TRBV6-5; D call uncertain. The length of the CDR3 is 15 residues. In germline, CDR1 is MNHEY, CDR2 SVGAGI. Trimming shortened V by 6 bases and J by 0 bases, and 11 bases separated the two germline ends. The CDR3 protein is CASSRVGATNEKLFF. In nucleotides, the CDR3 is TGTGCCAGCAGCCGGGTCGGCGCAACTAATGAAAAACTGTTTTTT.

This clone came up once. The CDR3 DNA reads TGTGCCAGCAGCCATCTACTCTCCCAGGGTCTCTATGGCTACACCTTC. It yields the protein CASSHLLSQGLYGYTF. The rearrangement joins TRBV4-2 to TRBJ1-2; a possible D gene is TRBD1 (5 bases). V gave up 3 bases and J gave up 4 bases, with 18 bases separating them. The germline CDR1 and CDR2 sequences are LGHNA and YNFKEQ. CDR3 length: 16 residues.

V usage is TRBV27 and J usage is TRBJ2-7; 8 nucleotides align to TRBD2. Germline loops: CDR1 MNHEY, CDR2 SMNVEV (reference sequence). The CDR3 covers 16 residues. V trimming: 4 bases; J trimming: 3 bases; junction bases outside the gene matches: 11. The CDR3 reads CASSSRGTSGFYEQYF. In DNA, the CDR3 is TGTGCCAGCAGTTCGCGGGGAACTAGCGGCTTCTACGAGCAGTACTTC.

This sequence joins TRBV5-1 and TRBJ1-2; D gene ambiguous. Germline values: CDR1 SGHRS, CDR2 YFSETQ. V was cut by 5 bases and J by 7 bases, with 15 bases left in between. This CDR3 region has 13 residues. The CDR3 is CASRSQESAGYTF. CDR3 bases: TGCGCCAGCAGATCTCAGGAGTCAGCTGGCTACACCTTC.

The rearrangement links TRBV5-6 to TRBJ2-5; 10 bases are shared with TRBD1. J lost 2 bases, V lost 2 bases, and 6 bases had no gene match. The CDR3 is made up of 16 amino acids. The germline CDR1 and CDR2 sequences are SGHDT and YYEEEE. The CDR3 loop is CASSLDRGRLQETQYF. Here the CDR3 DNA reads TGTGCCAGCAGCTTAGACAGGGGGCGCCTACAAGAGACCCAGTACTTC. Complete variable domain (other parts from reference TRBV5-6 and TRBJ2-5): DAGVTQSPTHLIKTRGQQVTLRCSPKSGHDTVSWYQQALGQGPQFIFQYYEEEERQRGNFPDRFSGHQFPNYSSELNVNALLLGDSALYLCASSLDRGRLQETQYFGPGTRLLVL.

The gene calls are TRBV29-1 and TRBJ1-1, with no clear D. The V and J ends lost 6 bases and 1 base respectively, with 12 bases between them. Germline CDR1 is SQVTM and CDR2 is ANQGSEA. The CDR3 sequence is 13 residues long. The CDR3 is CSVATVWNTEAFF. CDR3 in DNA: TGCAGCGTAGCTACAGTGTGGAACACTGAAGCTTTCTTT.

The J gene is TRBJ2-2, the V gene TRBV10-1; a possible D gene is TRBD1 (6 bases). CDR1 is WNHNN and CDR2 is SYGVQD in the germline V gene (reference sequence). V was pared by 2 bases and J by 4 bases, with 26 bases between. This CDR3 region has 20 residues. As DNA, the CDR3 is TGCGCCAGCAGTGAGATCTGGGACAAAAACGGAAGGGTCGGCACCGGGGAGCTGTTTTTT. It yields the protein CASSEIWDKNGRVGTGELFF.

V gene TRBV6-1 combines with J gene TRBJ2-7; D not certain. This CDR3 spans 14 amino acids. V lost 2 bases and J lost 2, with 10 bases in between. The germline gives CDR1 MNHNS, CDR2 SASEGT. The CDR3 loop reads CASSEIHGPYEQYF. The CDR3 nucleotides read TGTGCCAGCAGTGAAATACACGGACCCTACGAGCAGTACTTC.

This clone occurred a few times. This chain links TRBV2 with TRBJ1-1; weak D call: TRBD1 (5 bases). Germline loops: CDR1 SNHLY, CDR2 FYNNEI. The CDR3 runs to 16 residues. The V end lost 6 bases, the J end lost 0 bases, and 17 bases lay between the germline ends. The CDR3 DNA sequence: TGTGCCAGCAGCGAGAGGGTAGACAGCCTGAACACTGAAGCTTTCTTT. Encoded protein: CASSERVDSLNTEAFF. The variable domain in full, completed from reference TRBV2 and TRBJ1-1, reads EPEVTQTPSHQVTQMGQEVILRCVPISNHLYFYWYRQILGQKVEFLVSFYNNEISEKSEIFDDQFSVERPDGSNFTLKIRSTKLEDSAMYFCASSERVDSLNTEAFFGQGTRLTVV.

This clone appeared a few times. The chain carries TRBV11-3 and TRBJ2-1; D not certain. CDR3 size: 15 residues. The V end was cut by 1 base, the J end by 1 base, with 8 bases between. Germline V CDR1 and CDR2: SGHNT, YENEEA. The CDR3 region has the DNA TGTGCCAGCAGCTTAGGCGCTCCTTCCTACAATGAGCAGTTCTTC. This encodes CASSLGAPSYNEQFF.